Listed below are T cell receptor beta chains from one sample, sequenced in a study of blood T cell repertoires in COVID-19. Repertoires were generated with immunoSEQ multiplex PCR, while TCRdb's copy carries only in-frame clones and drops some. The table includes 130,000 to 150,000 clones, over 70% detected once. Sequenced sample: peripheral blood. Receptors originate from a man older than 75 with acute or convalescent COVID-19. CDR3s include the opening cysteine and the closing phenylalanine or tryptophan. The D gene is left open where the match is weak. Size tells how often a clone was seen (once, few, many) or the class of an expanded clone, and some rows leave it out.

D: TRBD2; V: TRBV4-2; J: TRBJ2-1; size: .; DNA: TGTGCCAGCAGCCAGCTAAGCGGGAGTTTCGCTCCTGAGCAGTTCTTC; CDR3: CASSQLSGSFAPEQFF
D: .; V: TRBV28; J: TRBJ2-7; size: .; DNA: TGTGCCAGCACAGGGTCCAGCGAGACCTACGAGCAGTACTTC; CDR3: CASTGSSETYEQYF
D: .; V: TRBV5-1; J: TRBJ1-4; size: .; DNA: TGCGCCAGCAGCTTCGACCCCAGAGGTGAAAAACTGTTTTTT; CDR3: CASSFDPRGEKLFF
D: .; V: TRBV7-8; J: TRBJ1-6; size: .; DNA: TGTGCCAGCAGCTTAGCGATAGGGGTCTCAATCTCACCCCTCCACTTT; CDR3: CASSLAIGVSISPLHF
D: TRBD2; V: TRBV4-1; J: TRBJ2-7; size: .; DNA: TGCGCCAGCAGCCAAGATCGACTAGCGGGAGCTATTTCCTACGAGCAGTACTTC; CDR3: CASSQDRLAGAISYEQYF
D: .; V: TRBV20-1; J: TRBJ1-5; size: .; DNA: TGCAGTGCTAGTCCCCCGGCGGGCACCAATCAGCCCCAGCATTTT; CDR3: CSASPPAGTNQPQHF
D: TRBD1; V: TRBV5-1; J: TRBJ1-2; size: .; DNA: TGCGCCAGCAGCTTGACAGGGGGCTACGCAGCTAACTATGGCTACACCTTC; CDR3: CASSLTGGYAANYGYTF
D: .; V: TRBV6-5; J: TRBJ1-2; size: .; DNA: TGTGCCAGCAGTTCTATAACCGGGACAATCTATGGCTACACCTTC; CDR3: CASSSITGTIYGYTF
D: .; V: TRBV12-3/TRBV12-4; J: TRBJ1-2; size: .; DNA: TGTGCCAGCAGCTTGACAGGCGGATATGGCTACACCTTC; CDR3: CASSLTGGYGYTF
D: .; V: TRBV29-1; J: TRBJ2-2; size: .; DNA: TGCAGCGTCCGGGGCGGGGCCAACACCGGGGAGCTGTTTTTT; CDR3: CSVRGGANTGELFF
D: .; V: TRBV27; J: TRBJ2-3; size: .; DNA: TGTGCCAGCAGTTTCTGGGCCAGCACAGATACGCAGTATTTT; CDR3: CASSFWASTDTQYF
D: TRBD1; V: TRBV11-1; J: TRBJ1-4; size: .; DNA: TGTGCCAGCAGCCCCACAGGGGGCGGAGAGGAAAAACTGTTTTTT; CDR3: CASSPTGGGEEKLFF
D: .; V: TRBV2; J: TRBJ1-4; size: .; DNA: TGTGCCAGCAGTGAAGCGCCTTTTCGGTCGGGAGGTGAAAAACTGTTTTTT; CDR3: CASSEAPFRSGGEKLFF
D: .; V: TRBV5-1; J: TRBJ2-7; size: once; DNA: TGCGCCAGCAGCTCGGCACAGGGAGGGTACGAGCAGTACTTC; CDR3: CASSSAQGGYEQYF
D: .; V: TRBV10-3; J: TRBJ1-4; size: .; DNA: TGTGCCATCAGTGAGACGGGGAGACCAACTAATGAAAAACTGTTTTTT; CDR3: CAISETGRPTNEKLFF
D: TRBD2; V: TRBV19; J: TRBJ2-3; size: .; DNA: TGTGCCAGTAGTAGCGGGAGTGTGCGTGGTGGTAGCACAGATACGCAGTATTTT; CDR3: CASSSGSVRGGSTDTQYF
D: TRBD2; V: TRBV5-1; J: TRBJ2-1; size: once; DNA: TGCGCCAGCTCACCGGGACTAGCGTCCAATGAGCAGTTCTTC; CDR3: CASSPGLASNEQFF
D: .; V: TRBV27; J: TRBJ2-1; size: few; DNA: TGTGCCAGCAGTATGTCCGGGAGTGTGTACAATGAGCAGTTCTTC; CDR3: CASSMSGSVYNEQFF
D: TRBD1; V: TRBV11-3; J: TRBJ2-5; size: .; DNA: TGTGCCAGCAGCTCGTCACAGGGGGCTGCGGAGACCCAGTACTTC; CDR3: CASSSSQGAAETQYF
D: TRBD1; V: TRBV4-1; J: TRBJ1-6; size: .; DNA: TGCGCCAGCAGCCACGACAGGGATTTCCTACCCCTCCACTTT; CDR3: CASSHDRDFLPLHF
D: TRBD1; V: TRBV5-6; J: TRBJ1-4; size: .; DNA: TGTGCCAGCAGCCCGGCCCCGGGACAGCAGAATGAAAAACTGTTTTTT; CDR3: CASSPAPGQQNEKLFF
D: .; V: TRBV18; J: TRBJ2-7; size: few; DNA: TGTGCCAGCTCACCCAAAACAGGGCCCTACGAGCAGTACTTC; CDR3: CASSPKTGPYEQYF
D: .; V: TRBV2; J: TRBJ1-3; size: .; DNA: TGTGCCAGCACCTGGGGGGGCTCTGGAAACACCATATATTTT; CDR3: CASTWGGSGNTIYF
D: TRBD2; V: TRBV19; J: TRBJ2-1; size: once; DNA: TGTGCCAGTAGCCCGACTAGCGTCGCCAATGAGCAGTTCTTC; CDR3: CASSPTSVANEQFF
D: TRBD1; V: TRBV18; J: TRBJ2-1; size: .; DNA: TGTGCCAGCTCAACCGGGACAGGGGGTTACAATGAGCAGTTCTTC; CDR3: CASSTGTGGYNEQFF
D: .; V: TRBV19; J: TRBJ2-5; size: .; DNA: TGTGCCAGTAGTAGAGGGATCCAAGAGACCCAGTACTTC; CDR3: CASSRGIQETQYF
D: .; V: TRBV27; J: TRBJ2-6; size: .; DNA: TGTGCCAGCAGCCCCCTACGCCCGAGCTCTGGGGCCAACGTCCTGACTTTC; CDR3: CASSPLRPSSGANVLTF
D: TRBD2; V: TRBV3-1/TRBV3-2; J: TRBJ2-1; size: .; DNA: TGTGCCAGCAGCCCTCAACTAGCGGGGGACAACCGGGATGAGCAGTTCTTC; CDR3: CASSPQLAGDNRDEQFF
D: TRBD2; V: TRBV7-2; J: TRBJ2-2; size: .; DNA: TGTGCCAGCAGCTTAGTTGTCTGGACTAGCGGGGCCGGGGAGCTGTTTTTT; CDR3: CASSLVVWTSGAGELFF
D: .; V: TRBV11-3; J: TRBJ1-2; size: .; DNA: TGTGCCAGCAGCTTAGCCGGAGGGCGAGGCTACACCTTC; CDR3: CASSLAGGRGYTF
D: TRBD1; V: TRBV30; J: TRBJ1-4; size: few; DNA: TGTGCCTGGAGTTCTACAGGGGAAGAGGGTTTATTGACTAATGAAAAACTGTTTTTT; CDR3: CAWSSTGEEGLLTNEKLFF
D: TRBD1; V: TRBV27; J: TRBJ2-5; size: once; DNA: TGTGCCAGCAGTTCCAACCCCCGGGACAGGGGGCGAGAGACCCAGTACTTC; CDR3: CASSSNPRDRGRETQYF
D: .; V: TRBV3-1/TRBV3-2; J: TRBJ1-5; size: once; DNA: TGTGCCAGCAGCCAAGAGCAGGGCAATCAGCCCCAGCATTTT; CDR3: CASSQEQGNQPQHF
D: .; V: TRBV28; J: TRBJ2-1; size: .; DNA: TGTGCCACCCACAGGGTGGGGATTCGGGATGAGCAGTTCTTC; CDR3: CATHRVGIRDEQFF
D: TRBD1; V: TRBV27; J: TRBJ2-1; size: .; DNA: TGTGCCAGCAGTCCGACAGGGGGAAAGGGGAATGAGCAGTTCTTC; CDR3: CASSPTGGKGNEQFF